This paragraph reports one T cell receptor beta chain. Its antigen is not identified. The draw of peripheral blood yielded ten milliliters from each donor. These data come from a study of blood T cells in healthy people across ages. As for the study in general: Researchers report that template switching captured about one barcoded beta molecule per two T cells.

A second about 7 to 11 cycle PCR used barcoded and J-beta primers. TCRdb re-derived calls from the 5' RACE reads in MiXCR, one entry per CDR3 protein. The profile shows around 1,800,000 distinct CDR3 sequences, about two fifths of them singletons. The study's findings and limits: The study lacked donor CMV status, which possibly confounded expanded clonotype changes. There were more naive CD4+ cells and higher diversity in long-lived donors than in aged donors.

CDR1 and CDR2 from the germline V gene are SGDLS and YYNGEE. This CDR3 is built from 14 residues. With 0 bases clipped from V and 8 bases from J, the junction kept 3 bases outside the gene matches. The receptor was derived from a human donor in good health. What was sequenced was blood. V is TRBV9 and J is TRBJ2-1, with TRBD2 matching 9 bases. The CDR3 DNA follows: TGTGCCAGCAGCGTAGGCGGGGGGGCATATGAGCAGTTCTTC. It codes for CASSVGGGAYEQFF.